This T cell receptor beta chain originates from a study of identical twins. V dropped 3 bases and J dropped 4; count of bases not matched to a gene: 9. Per the germline V gene, CDR1 is SGHAT and CDR2 is FQNNGV. CDR3 length: 17 residues. TCRdb re-called the 5' RACE reads with MiXCR, one entry per CDR3 protein. This table holds some 330,000 distinct CDR3 sequences, roughly 9% found once. The sequencing input was naive T cells sorted from blood. This chain connects TRBV11-2 to TRBJ2-1; 10 positions match TRBD2. The sequence was obtained from a woman aged 45-60 years in good health. Written as DNA, the CDR3 is TGTGCCAGCAGCTTCAATCCAGCGGGAGGGGGGTACAATGAGCAGTTCTTC. Translating gives CASSFNPAGGGYNEQFF.